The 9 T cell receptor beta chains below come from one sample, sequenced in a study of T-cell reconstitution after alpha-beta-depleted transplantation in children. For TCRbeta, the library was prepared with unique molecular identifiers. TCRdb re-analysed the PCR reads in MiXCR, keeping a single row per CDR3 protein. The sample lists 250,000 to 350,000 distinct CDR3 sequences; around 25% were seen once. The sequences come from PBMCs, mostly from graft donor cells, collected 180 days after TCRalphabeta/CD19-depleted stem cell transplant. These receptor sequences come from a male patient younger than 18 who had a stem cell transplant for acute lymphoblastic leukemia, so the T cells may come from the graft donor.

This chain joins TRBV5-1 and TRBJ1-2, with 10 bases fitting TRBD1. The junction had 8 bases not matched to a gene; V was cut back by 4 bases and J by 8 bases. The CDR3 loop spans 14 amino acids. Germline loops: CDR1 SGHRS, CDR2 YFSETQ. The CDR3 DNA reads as TGCGCCAGCAGCCCGGGACAGGGGCAATCCGGCTACACCTTC. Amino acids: CASSPGQGQSGYTF.

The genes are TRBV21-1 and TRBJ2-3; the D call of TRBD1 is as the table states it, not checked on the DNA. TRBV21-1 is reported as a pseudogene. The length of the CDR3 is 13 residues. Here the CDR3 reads CASSKARQGTQYF. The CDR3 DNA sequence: TGTGCCAGCAGCAAAGCCCGACAGGGAACGCAGTATTTT.

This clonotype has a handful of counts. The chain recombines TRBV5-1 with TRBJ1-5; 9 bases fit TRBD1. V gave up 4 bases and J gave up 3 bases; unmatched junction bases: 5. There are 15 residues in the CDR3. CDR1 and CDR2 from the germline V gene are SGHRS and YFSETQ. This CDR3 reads CASSEGQGNNQPQHF. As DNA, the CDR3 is TGCGCCAGCAGCGAGGGACAGGGAAACAATCAGCCCCAGCATTTT.

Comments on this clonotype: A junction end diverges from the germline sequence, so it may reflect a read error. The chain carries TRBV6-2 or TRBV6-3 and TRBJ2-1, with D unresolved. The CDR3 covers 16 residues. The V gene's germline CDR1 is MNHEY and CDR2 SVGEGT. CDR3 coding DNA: TGTGCCAGCAGTTACTCGAGTAGGTGGGTTCAAAATGGGCAGTTCTTC. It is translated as CASSYSSRWVQNGQFF.

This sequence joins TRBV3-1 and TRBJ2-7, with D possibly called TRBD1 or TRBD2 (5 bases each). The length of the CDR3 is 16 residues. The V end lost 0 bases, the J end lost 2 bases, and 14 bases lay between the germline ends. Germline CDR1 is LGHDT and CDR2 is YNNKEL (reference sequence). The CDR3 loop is CASSQDGAGRTYEQYF. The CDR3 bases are TGTGCCAGCAGCCAAGACGGGGCGGGCCGCACCTACGAGCAGTACTTC.

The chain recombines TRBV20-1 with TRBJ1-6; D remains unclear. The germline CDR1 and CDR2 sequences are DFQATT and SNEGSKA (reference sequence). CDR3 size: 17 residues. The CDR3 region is CCGLPGSDEYTSSPLHF. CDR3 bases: TGCTGCGGCCTCCCCGGGTCTGATGAATATACGAGTTCACCCCTCCACTTT.

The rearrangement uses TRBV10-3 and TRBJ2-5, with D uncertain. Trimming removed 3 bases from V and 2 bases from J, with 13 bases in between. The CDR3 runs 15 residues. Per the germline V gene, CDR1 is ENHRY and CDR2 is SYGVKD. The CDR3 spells CAISDIGGVQETQYF. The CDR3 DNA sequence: TGTGCCATCAGTGACATTGGTGGGGTTCAAGAGACCCAGTACTTC.

The DNA for the CDR3 is TGTGCCAGCAGTTACTCGATCCTGGAGGGGGCCGGAGGAAAACTGTTTTTT. Its protein is CASSYSILEGAGGKLFF. The chain links TRBV6-2 or TRBV6-3 to TRBJ1-4, with TRBD1 matching 7 bases. The CDR3 sequence is 17 residues long. V was clipped by 0 bases and J by 10 bases; unmatched bases: 14. The V gene's germline CDR1 is MNHEY and CDR2 SVGEGT.

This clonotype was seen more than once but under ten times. The CDR3 DNA is TGTGCCAGCAGCGTAGGGAGCGGGGCAAAAGAGACCCAGTACTTC. As protein: CASSVGSGAKETQYF. This chain links TRBV9 with TRBJ2-5; 7 bases align to TRBD2. V lost 0 bases, J lost 3 bases, and 5 bases stayed unmatched. The V gene's germline CDR1 is SGDLS and CDR2 YYNGEE. The CDR3 runs to 15 residues.